These T cell receptor beta chains were read from a single sample in a study of blood T cell repertoires in COVID-19. Repertoires were generated with immunoSEQ multiplex PCR, while TCRdb's copy carries only in-frame clones and drops some. The sample gives about 340,000 clones, around 86% of which show up once; 4% to 5.5% is in the top ten. The sequenced sample was PBMCs or T cells enriched from blood (not recorded which). These receptors were taken from a woman between 40 and 50 years old with acute COVID-19. Each CDR3 is given with its conserved first and last residue. Fields, in order: clone size, CDR3 length, V gene, J gene, CDR3 protein. Expanded clones are given a class, and other clones once, few, many or no size at all.

clone size: -; CDR3 length: 15; V gene: TRBV7-9; J gene: TRBJ1-3; CDR3 protein: CASSPSDTSGNTIYF
clone size: -; CDR3 length: 17; V gene: TRBV4-3; J gene: TRBJ2-6; CDR3 protein: CASSQDFISSGANVLTF
clone size: once; CDR3 length: 14; V gene: TRBV4-3; J gene: TRBJ2-7; CDR3 protein: CASSRDSLTYEQYF
clone size: -; CDR3 length: 15; V gene: TRBV2; J gene: TRBJ2-4; CDR3 protein: CASQEQVKTKNIQYF
clone size: -; CDR3 length: 16; V gene: TRBV5-1; J gene: TRBJ2-2; CDR3 protein: CASSRGTSENTGELFF
clone size: -; CDR3 length: 15; V gene: TRBV6-4; J gene: TRBJ2-2; CDR3 protein: CASRTQGASTGELFF
clone size: -; CDR3 length: 13; V gene: TRBV6-5; J gene: TRBJ1-2; CDR3 protein: CASTRLANYGYTF
clone size: -; CDR3 length: 16; V gene: TRBV14; J gene: TRBJ2-7; CDR3 protein: CASSHVTAEGTYEQYF
clone size: -; CDR3 length: 15; V gene: TRBV7-6; J gene: TRBJ2-3; CDR3 protein: CASSVTDFYPDTQYF
clone size: -; CDR3 length: 15; V gene: TRBV15; J gene: TRBJ1-1; CDR3 protein: CATSRDTGLNTEAFF
clone size: -; CDR3 length: 13; V gene: TRBV10-3; J gene: TRBJ1-6; CDR3 protein: CASKDNTNSPLHF
clone size: -; CDR3 length: 14; V gene: TRBV19; J gene: TRBJ1-1; CDR3 protein: CASSAIQRNTEAFF
clone size: -; CDR3 length: 14; V gene: TRBV7-2; J gene: TRBJ1-4; CDR3 protein: CASSLVAGSEKLFF
clone size: -; CDR3 length: 13; V gene: TRBV7-9; J gene: TRBJ1-2; CDR3 protein: CASTYSGSYGYTF
clone size: once; CDR3 length: 14; V gene: TRBV2; J gene: TRBJ2-7; CDR3 protein: CASSWTSGSVEQYF
clone size: -; CDR3 length: 16; V gene: TRBV4-2; J gene: TRBJ1-5; CDR3 protein: CASSQELTPDRQPQHF
clone size: -; CDR3 length: 14; V gene: TRBV5-4; J gene: TRBJ2-7; CDR3 protein: CASSSRTETYEQYF
clone size: -; CDR3 length: 15; V gene: TRBV3-1/TRBV3-2; J gene: TRBJ2-2; CDR3 protein: CASSRKAVNTGELFF
clone size: -; CDR3 length: 15; V gene: TRBV28; J gene: TRBJ1-2; CDR3 protein: CASSSIAGGSYGYTF
clone size: -; CDR3 length: 18; V gene: TRBV7-9; J gene: TRBJ2-7; CDR3 protein: CASSWDDSDRPHSYEQYF
clone size: -; CDR3 length: 15; V gene: TRBV7-3; J gene: TRBJ1-1; CDR3 protein: CASSLTRDQGGEAFF
clone size: -; CDR3 length: 13; V gene: TRBV3-1/TRBV3-2; J gene: TRBJ2-4; CDR3 protein: CASLESGRNIQYF
clone size: -; CDR3 length: 24; V gene: TRBV21-1; J gene: TRBJ1-3; CDR3 protein: CASSTRDRDDFGISGNQEGNTIYF
clone size: -; CDR3 length: 17; V gene: TRBV4-1; J gene: TRBJ2-2; CDR3 protein: CASSRTGWPENTGELFF
clone size: -; CDR3 length: 15; V gene: TRBV21-1; J gene: TRBJ2-7; CDR3 protein: CASSIDRATQYEQYF
clone size: -; CDR3 length: 14; V gene: TRBV27; J gene: TRBJ1-2; CDR3 protein: CASSPRGTENGYTF
clone size: -; CDR3 length: 15; V gene: TRBV6-6; J gene: TRBJ1-6; CDR3 protein: CASTPRDRSYSPLHF
clone size: -; CDR3 length: 13; V gene: TRBV24-1; J gene: TRBJ1-1; CDR3 protein: CATSDSRNTEAFF
clone size: -; CDR3 length: 15; V gene: TRBV18; J gene: TRBJ1-2; CDR3 protein: CASSLQTGIRYGYTF
clone size: -; CDR3 length: 14; V gene: TRBV2; J gene: TRBJ2-1; CDR3 protein: CASVSGSSYNEQFF
clone size: -; CDR3 length: 14; V gene: TRBV19; J gene: TRBJ1-1; CDR3 protein: CASSSTGINTEAFF
clone size: -; CDR3 length: 17; V gene: TRBV4-1; J gene: TRBJ1-5; CDR3 protein: CASSQVLAVYSNQPQHF
clone size: few; CDR3 length: 15; V gene: TRBV18; J gene: TRBJ1-6; CDR3 protein: CASSPRQGDNSPLHF
clone size: once; CDR3 length: 17; V gene: TRBV6-2/TRBV6-3; J gene: TRBJ1-6; CDR3 protein: CASSSGAASSYNSPLHF
clone size: -; CDR3 length: 16; V gene: TRBV6-5; J gene: TRBJ2-3; CDR3 protein: CASSYSTGIGGDTQYF
clone size: -; CDR3 length: 14; V gene: TRBV10-3; J gene: TRBJ1-4; CDR3 protein: CAISRSVPNEKLFF
clone size: -; CDR3 length: 16; V gene: TRBV7-2; J gene: TRBJ2-2; CDR3 protein: CASSSTGTSPTGELFF
clone size: -; CDR3 length: 17; V gene: TRBV12-5; J gene: TRBJ1-3; CDR3 protein: CASGFPGMLTSGNTIYF
clone size: -; CDR3 length: 15; V gene: TRBV19; J gene: TRBJ1-1; CDR3 protein: CASSRPGALNTEAFF
clone size: -; CDR3 length: 13; V gene: TRBV7-2; J gene: TRBJ2-3; CDR3 protein: CASSFTYTDTQYF
clone size: -; CDR3 length: 15; V gene: TRBV5-1; J gene: TRBJ2-5; CDR3 protein: CASSLAAGVQETQYF
clone size: -; CDR3 length: 17; V gene: TRBV4-1; J gene: TRBJ2-3; CDR3 protein: CASSQEELAGLTDTQYF
clone size: -; CDR3 length: 14; V gene: TRBV6-2/TRBV6-3; J gene: TRBJ1-1; CDR3 protein: CASTPGTGGAEAFF
clone size: once; CDR3 length: 12; V gene: TRBV7-8; J gene: TRBJ2-5; CDR3 protein: CASSLAQVPQYF
clone size: once; CDR3 length: 15; V gene: TRBV6-5; J gene: TRBJ2-1; CDR3 protein: CASTDRGGPYNEQFF
clone size: few; CDR3 length: 14; V gene: TRBV7-2; J gene: TRBJ2-7; CDR3 protein: CASSVGQGGYEQYF